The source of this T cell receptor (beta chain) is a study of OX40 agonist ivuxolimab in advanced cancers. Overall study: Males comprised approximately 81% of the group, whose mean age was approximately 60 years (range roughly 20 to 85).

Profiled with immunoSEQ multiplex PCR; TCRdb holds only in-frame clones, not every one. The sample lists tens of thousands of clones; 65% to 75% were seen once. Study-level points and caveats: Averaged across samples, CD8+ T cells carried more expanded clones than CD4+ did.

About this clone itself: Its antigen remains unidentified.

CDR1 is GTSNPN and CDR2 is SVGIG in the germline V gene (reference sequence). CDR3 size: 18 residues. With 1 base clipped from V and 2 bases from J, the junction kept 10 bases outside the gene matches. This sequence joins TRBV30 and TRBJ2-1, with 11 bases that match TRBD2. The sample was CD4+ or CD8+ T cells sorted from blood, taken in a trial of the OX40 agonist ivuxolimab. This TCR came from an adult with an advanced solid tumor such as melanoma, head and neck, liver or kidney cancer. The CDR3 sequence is CAWSEISGGAFTYNEQFF. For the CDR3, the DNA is TGTGCCTGGAGTGAGATTAGCGGGGGGGCCTTCACCTACAATGAGCAGTTCTTC.